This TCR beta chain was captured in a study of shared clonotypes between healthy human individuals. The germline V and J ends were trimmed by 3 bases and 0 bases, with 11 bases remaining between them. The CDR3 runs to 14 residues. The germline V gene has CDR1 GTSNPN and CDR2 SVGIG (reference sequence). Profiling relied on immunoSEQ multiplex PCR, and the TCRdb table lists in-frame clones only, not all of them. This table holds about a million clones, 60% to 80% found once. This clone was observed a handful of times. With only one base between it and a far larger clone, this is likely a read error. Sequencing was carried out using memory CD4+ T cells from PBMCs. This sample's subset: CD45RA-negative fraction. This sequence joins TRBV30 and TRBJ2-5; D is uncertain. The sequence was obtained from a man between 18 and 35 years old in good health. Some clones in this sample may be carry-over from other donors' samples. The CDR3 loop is CAWSQQIYQETQYF. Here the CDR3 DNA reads TGTGCCTGGAGCCAACAGATCTACCAAGAGACCCAGTACTTC.